Here is one T cell receptor beta chain with its context. The antigen is undetermined. TCRdb redid the calling of the 5' RACE reads with MiXCR, one entry per CDR3 protein. The top ten hold 3.5% of the sample, which has approximately 290,000 distinct CDR3 sequences, less than 25% seen once. These data come from a study of CD8 T cells in ankylosing spondylitis. Regarding the study as a whole: Earlier studies detected some motif variants in reactive arthritis synovial fluid and blood. Matched ankylosing spondylitis synovial fluid reportedly showed significant enrichment of disease-linked clones. Clones linked to the disease showed a CD8+ phenotype. They occurred at relatively low frequencies in peripheral blood. A motif in TCR beta, a set of under ten highly homologous variants, appeared characteristic of ankylosing spondylitis blood.

Material: blood, either unsorted or a sorted T cell fraction (not recorded which). The source is a female donor with ankylosing spondylitis or in good health (not recorded which).

DNA of the CDR3: TGTGCCAGCAGCTCCACTAGCCGGGAGAACAATGAGCAGTTCTTC. It yields the protein CASSSTSRENNEQFF. The chain links TRBV9 to TRBJ2-1; maybe TRBD2 (6 bases). The CDR3 contains 15 residues. Deletions cut 4 bases from V and 5 bases from J, with 16 bases between. Germline CDR1 SGDLS, CDR2 YYNGEE. Drawing the rest from reference TRBV9 and TRBJ2-1, the complete variable domain is DSGVTQTPKHLITATGQRVTLRCSPRSGDLSVYWYQQSLDQGLQFLIQYYNGEERAKGNILERFSAQQFPDLHSELNLSSLELGDSALYFCASSSTSRENNEQFFGPGTRLTVL.